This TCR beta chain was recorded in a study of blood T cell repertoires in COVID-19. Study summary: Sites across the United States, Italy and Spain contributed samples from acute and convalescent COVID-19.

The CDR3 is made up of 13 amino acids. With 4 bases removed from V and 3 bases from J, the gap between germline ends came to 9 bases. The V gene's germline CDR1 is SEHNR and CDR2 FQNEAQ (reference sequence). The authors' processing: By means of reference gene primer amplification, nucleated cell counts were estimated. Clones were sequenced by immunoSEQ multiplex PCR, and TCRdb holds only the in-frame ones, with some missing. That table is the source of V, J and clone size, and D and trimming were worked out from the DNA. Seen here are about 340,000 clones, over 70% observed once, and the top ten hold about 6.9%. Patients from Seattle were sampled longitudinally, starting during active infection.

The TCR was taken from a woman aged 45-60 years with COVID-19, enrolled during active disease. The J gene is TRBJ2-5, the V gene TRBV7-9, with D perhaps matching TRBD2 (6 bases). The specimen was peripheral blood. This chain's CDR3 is CASSSPGEETQYF. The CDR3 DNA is TGTGCCAGCAGCTCCCCGGGAGAAGAGACCCAGTACTTC.